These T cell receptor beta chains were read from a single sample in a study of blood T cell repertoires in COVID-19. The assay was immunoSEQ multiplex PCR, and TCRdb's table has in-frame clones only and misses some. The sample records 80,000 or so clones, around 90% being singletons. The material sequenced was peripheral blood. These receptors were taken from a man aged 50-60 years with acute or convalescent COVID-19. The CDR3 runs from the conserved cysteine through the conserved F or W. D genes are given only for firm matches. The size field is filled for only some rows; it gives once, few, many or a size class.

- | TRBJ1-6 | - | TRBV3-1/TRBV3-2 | CASSQDLGRGFHF | TGTGCCAGCAGCCAAGATCTTGGTCGCGGCTTCCACTTT
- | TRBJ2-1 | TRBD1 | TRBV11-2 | CASSWDRENEQFF | TGTGCCAGCAGCTGGGACAGGGAGAATGAGCAGTTCTTC
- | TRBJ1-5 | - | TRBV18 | CASSPSASNQPQHF | TGTGCCAGCTCACCAAGCGCCTCCAATCAGCCCCAGCATTTT
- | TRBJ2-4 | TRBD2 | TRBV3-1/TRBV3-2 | CASSQVRGSGAIQYF | TGTGCCAGCAGCCAAGTTCGCGGGAGCGGGGCCATTCAGTACTTC
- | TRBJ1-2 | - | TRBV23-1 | CASGIDRKYGYTF | TGCGCCAGCGGCATCGACAGGAAGTATGGCTACACCTTC
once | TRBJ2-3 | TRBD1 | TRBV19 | CASSHSTGFADTQYF | TGTGCCAGTAGCCACTCGACAGGGTTTGCAGATACGCAGTATTTT
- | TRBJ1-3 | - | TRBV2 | CASREFGNTIYF | TGTGCCAGCAGGGAGTTCGGGAACACCATATATTTT
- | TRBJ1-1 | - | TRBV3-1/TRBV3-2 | CASSPTGNTEAFF | TGTGCCAGCAGCCCGACAGGGAACACTGAAGCTTTCTTT
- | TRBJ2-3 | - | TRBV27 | CASSLVGGYSTDTQYF | TGTGCCAGCAGTTTAGTAGGGGGATATAGCACAGATACGCAGTATTTT
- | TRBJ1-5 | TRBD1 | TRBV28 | CASSAPGQSNSNQPQHF | TGTGCCAGCAGTGCACCGGGACAGTCAAATAGCAATCAGCCCCAGCATTTT
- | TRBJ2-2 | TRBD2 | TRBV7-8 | CASRHTSGVNTGELFF | TGTGCCAGCAGACATACTAGCGGGGTGAACACCGGGGAGCTGTTTTTT
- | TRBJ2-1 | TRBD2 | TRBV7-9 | CASSVWEGLAGVNEQFF | TGTGCCAGCAGCGTATGGGAGGGACTAGCGGGAGTCAATGAGCAGTTCTTC
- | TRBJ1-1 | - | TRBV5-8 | CASSSSWGAEAFF | TGTGCCAGCAGCTCCTCTTGGGGGGCTGAAGCTTTCTTT
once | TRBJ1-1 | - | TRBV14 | CASSQVGGTEAFF | TGTGCCAGCAGCCAAGTAGGGGGCACTGAAGCTTTCTTT
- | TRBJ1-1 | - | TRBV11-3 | CASSLFRDTEAFF | TGTGCCAGCAGCTTATTCAGGGACACTGAAGCTTTCTTT
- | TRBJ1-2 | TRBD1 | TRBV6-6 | CASSRQGKSMGHGYTF | TGTGCCAGCAGTCGACAGGGGAAATCGATGGGGCATGGCTACACCTTC
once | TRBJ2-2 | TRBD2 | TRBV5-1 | CASSPSGANTGELFF | TGCGCCAGCAGTCCTAGCGGGGCGAACACCGGGGAGCTGTTTTTT
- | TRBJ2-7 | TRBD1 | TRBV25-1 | CASSGTGYREQYF | TGTGCCAGCTCCGGGACAGGGTATCGCGAGCAGTACTTC